These 13 T cell receptor beta chains originate from one sample sequenced in a study of blood T cell repertoires in COVID-19. Sequencing used immunoSEQ multiplex PCR; TCRdb keeps in-frame clones, though not all of them. The profile covers about 74,000 clones, with about 90% appearing a single time and more than 1.5% taken by the ten largest. The sample consisted of peripheral blood. The receptors shown here come from a woman of 80 years or more with active or convalescent COVID-19.

This chain connects TRBV4-2 to TRBJ1-6, with 10 positions matching TRBD1. The CDR3 runs to 16 residues. Germline CDR1 is LGHNA and CDR2 is YNFKEQ. V trimming: 1 base; J trimming: 6 bases; junction bases outside the gene matches: 3. CDR3 bases: TGTGCCAGCAGCCAAGGTTGGGACAGGGGTAATTCACCCCTCCACTTT. Its translation is CASSQGWDRGNSPLHF.

This chain uses TRBV5-1 with TRBJ1-5; TRBD1 agrees at 7 bases. With V trimmed by 4 bases and J by 0 bases, 7 bases remained unmatched. Germline CDR1 reads SGHRS; CDR2 reads YFSETQ. The CDR3 totals 16 residues. The chain's CDR3 is CASSPGQYDSNQPQHF. CDR3 nucleotides: TGCGCCAGCAGCCCGGGACAGTACGATAGCAATCAGCCCCAGCATTTT.

The J gene is TRBJ1-4, the V gene TRBV10-3; D gene uncertain. Trimming shortened V by 3 bases and J by 8 bases, and 7 bases separated the two germline ends. Germline V gene sequence: CDR1 ENHRY, CDR2 SYGVKD. There are 12 residues in the CDR3. DNA for the CDR3: TGTGCCATCAGTGACGGCGGGGAAAAACTGTTTTTT. It specifies CAISDGGEKLFF.

The chain uses TRBV18 and TRBJ1-4, with 7 positions matching TRBD1. Germline CDR1 reads KGHSH; CDR2 reads LQKENI. V shed 2 bases, J shed 4 bases, and the junction held 7 bases outside the gene matches. This CDR3 is 16 amino acids long. In DNA, the CDR3 is TGTGCCAGCTCACCAGAGTCCGGGACAGTTAATGAAAAACTGTTTTTT. It translates to CASSPESGTVNEKLFF.

The rearrangement links TRBV2 to TRBJ1-6; D not resolved. The CDR3 runs 13 residues. In germline, CDR1 is SNHLY, CDR2 FYNNEI. The V gene lost 10 bases and the J gene lost 5 bases, with 12 bases spanning the gap. Here the CDR3 reads CATREENNSPLHF. DNA for the CDR3: TGTGCCACCCGGGAGGAAAATAATTCACCCCTCCACTTT.

The rearrangement links TRBV12-3 or TRBV12-4 to TRBJ2-1; 7 nucleotides line up with TRBD1. The CDR3 runs to 13 residues. The V and J ends lost 5 bases and 8 bases, in that order; junction bases with no gene match: 6. The DNA for the CDR3 is TGTGCCAGCAGTCCCTCCACAGGGGATGAGCAGTTCTTC. Protein product: CASSPSTGDEQFF.

This clone was observed a single time. J is TRBJ2-3 and V is TRBV5-1; tentatively, D is TRBD1 (6 bases). Germline lookup yields CDR1 SGHRS and CDR2 YFSETQ. This CDR3 spans 14 amino acids. V was shortened by 4 bases and J by 0 bases, with 9 bases between the two germline ends. CDR3 in amino acids: CASSLQGSTDTQYF. Here the CDR3 DNA reads TGCGCCAGCAGCCTCCAGGGGAGCACAGATACGCAGTATTTT. Drawing the rest from reference TRBV5-1 and TRBJ2-3, the complete variable domain is KAGVTQTPRYLIKTRGQQVTLSCSPISGHRSVSWYQQTPGQGLQFLFEYFSETQRNKGNFPGRFSGRQFSNSRSEMNVSTLELGDSALYLCASSLQGSTDTQYFGPGTRLTVL.

The CDR3 region is CASSQGTGPSPLHF. CDR3 sequence (DNA): TGTGCCAGCAGCCAGGGGACAGGGCCCTCACCCCTCCACTTT. The V gene is TRBV3-1 (or the pseudogene TRBV3-2), the J gene TRBJ1-6, with 9 bases identical to TRBD1. Germline loops: CDR1 LGHDT, CDR2 YNNKEL (reference sequence). With V trimmed by 3 bases and J by 10 bases, 4 bases remained unmatched. The CDR3 length is 14 residues.

The V gene is TRBV9, the J gene TRBJ2-7, with 10 bases matching TRBD1. Germline V gives CDR1 SGDLS, CDR2 YYNGEE. This CDR3 spans 18 amino acids. V was clipped by 0 bases and J by 6 bases; unmatched bases: 15. The CDR3 protein is CASSVEGTGVTSAGEQYF. The CDR3 DNA sequence: TGTGCCAGCAGCGTAGAAGGGACAGGGGTAACCTCTGCCGGCGAGCAGTACTTC.

V is TRBV7-6 and J is TRBJ1-2; 7 bases agree with TRBD1. This CDR3 is 16 amino acids long. The germline V gene has CDR1 SGHVS and CDR2 FNYEAQ. The junction had 13 bases not matched to a gene; V was cut back by 5 bases and J by 4 bases. The CDR3 reads CASSPDRVSVGYGYTF. The CDR3 DNA sequence: TGTGCCAGCAGCCCAGACAGGGTTTCTGTCGGCTATGGCTACACCTTC.

J is TRBJ1-3 and V is TRBV7-2, with unresolved D. Between the trimmed V and J ends, which lost 10 bases and 0 bases, there was a span of 13 bases. There are 14 residues in the CDR3. The germline V gene has CDR1 SGHTA and CDR2 FQGNSA. The CDR3 spells CAIGLGSSGNTIYF. The DNA for the CDR3 is TGTGCCATCGGCCTAGGGAGCTCTGGAAACACCATATATTTT.

The CDR3, as DNA: TGTGCCAGCAGTGACAGACTAAATTCACCCCTCCACTTT. Amino acids: CASSDRLNSPLHF. The J gene is TRBJ1-6, the V gene TRBV6-4, with no clear D. The germline V gene encodes CDR1 MRHNA and CDR2 SNTAGT. With 2 bases removed from V and 7 bases from J, the gap between germline ends came to 6 bases. The CDR3 has 13 residues.

This chain's CDR3 is CASSLRTGRTDTQYF. CDR3 coding DNA: TGTGCCAGCAGCCTCCGGACAGGGCGCACAGATACGCAGTATTTT. The V and J genes are TRBV5-6 and TRBJ2-3, with TRBD1 matching over 8 bases. Germline CDR1 and CDR2: SGHDT and YYEEEE. V trimming: 4 bases; J trimming: 1 base; junction bases outside the gene matches: 5. The length of the CDR3 is 15 residues.